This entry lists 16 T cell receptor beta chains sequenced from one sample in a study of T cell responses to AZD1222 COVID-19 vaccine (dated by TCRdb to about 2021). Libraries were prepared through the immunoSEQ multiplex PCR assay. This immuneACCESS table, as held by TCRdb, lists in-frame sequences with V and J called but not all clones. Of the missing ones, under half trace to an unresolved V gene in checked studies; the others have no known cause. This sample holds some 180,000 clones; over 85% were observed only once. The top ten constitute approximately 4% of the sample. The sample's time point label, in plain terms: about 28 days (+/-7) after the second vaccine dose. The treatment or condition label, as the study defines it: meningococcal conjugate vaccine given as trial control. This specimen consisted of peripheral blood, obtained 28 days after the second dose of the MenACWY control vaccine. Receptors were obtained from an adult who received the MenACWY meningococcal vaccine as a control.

In nucleotides, the CDR3 is TGTGCCAGCAGCCAAGATCTCCTAGCGGGAGGGTCCTCTGAGCAGTACTTC. Amino acids: CASSQDLLAGGSSEQYF. The gene calls are TRBV4-2 and TRBJ2-7; TRBD2 matches at 12 bases. Germline trimming cut 0 bases from V and 7 bases from J; bases unmatched to any gene: 10. Germline loops: CDR1 LGHNA, CDR2 YNFKEQ. The CDR3 contains 17 residues.

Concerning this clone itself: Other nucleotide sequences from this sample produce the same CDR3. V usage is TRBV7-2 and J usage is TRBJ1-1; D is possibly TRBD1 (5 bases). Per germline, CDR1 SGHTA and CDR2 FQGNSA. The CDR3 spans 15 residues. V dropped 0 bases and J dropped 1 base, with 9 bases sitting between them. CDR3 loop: CASSLAGGENTEAFF. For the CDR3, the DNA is TGTGCCAGCAGCTTAGCGGGAGGGGAGAACACTGAAGCTTTCTTT.

The CDR3: CASSPLGRETQYF. CDR3 bases: TGTGCCAGCAGCCCCCTAGGGAGAGAGACCCAGTACTTC. The chain joins TRBV7-2 to TRBJ2-5, with D possibly matching TRBD2 (5 bases). The germline CDR1 and CDR2 sequences are SGHTA and FQGNSA. V was cut by 5 bases and J by 4 bases, with 11 bases left in between. The CDR3 is 13 amino acids.

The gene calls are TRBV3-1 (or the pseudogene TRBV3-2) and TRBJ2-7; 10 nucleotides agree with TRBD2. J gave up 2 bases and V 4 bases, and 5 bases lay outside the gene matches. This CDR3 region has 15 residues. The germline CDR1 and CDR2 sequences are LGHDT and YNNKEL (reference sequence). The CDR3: CASSPRLAGPYEQYF. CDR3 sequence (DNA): TGTGCCAGCAGCCCCCGACTAGCGGGTCCCTACGAGCAGTACTTC.

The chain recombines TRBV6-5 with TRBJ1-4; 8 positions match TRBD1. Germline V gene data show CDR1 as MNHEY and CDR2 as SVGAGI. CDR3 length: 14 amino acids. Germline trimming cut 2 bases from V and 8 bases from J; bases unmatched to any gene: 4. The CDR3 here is CASSYDDRGEKLFF. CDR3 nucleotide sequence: TGTGCCAGCAGTTACGATGACAGGGGCGAAAAACTGTTTTTT.

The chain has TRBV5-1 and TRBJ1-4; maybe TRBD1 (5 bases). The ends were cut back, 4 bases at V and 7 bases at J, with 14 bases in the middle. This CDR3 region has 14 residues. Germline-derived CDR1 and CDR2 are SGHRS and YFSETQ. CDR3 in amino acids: CASSPGGLSEKLFF. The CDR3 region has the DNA TGCGCCAGCAGCCCGGGGGGGTTGTCTGAAAAACTGTTTTTT. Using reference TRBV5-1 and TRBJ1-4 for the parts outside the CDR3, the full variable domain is KAGVTQTPRYLIKTRGQQVTLSCSPISGHRSVSWYQQTPGQGLQFLFEYFSETQRNKGNFPGRFSGRQFSNSRSEMNVSTLELGDSALYLCASSPGGLSEKLFFGSGTQLSVL.

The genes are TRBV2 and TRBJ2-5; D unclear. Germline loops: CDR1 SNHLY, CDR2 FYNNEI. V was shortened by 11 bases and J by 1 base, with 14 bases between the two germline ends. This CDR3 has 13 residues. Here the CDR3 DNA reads TGTGCCGGTCAGAAGGCCCCCCAAGAGACCCAGTACTTC. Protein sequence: CAGQKAPQETQYF.

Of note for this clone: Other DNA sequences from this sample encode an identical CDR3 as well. The CDR3: CASSIPGLNTEAFF. The CDR3 DNA reads as TGTGCCAGTAGTATCCCAGGACTGAACACTGAAGCTTTCTTT. This chain links TRBV19 with TRBJ1-1; D ambiguous. The CDR3 loop spans 14 amino acids. Germline CDR1 is LNHDA and CDR2 is SQIVND (reference sequence). V gave up 3 bases and J gave up 0 bases, with 8 bases separating them.

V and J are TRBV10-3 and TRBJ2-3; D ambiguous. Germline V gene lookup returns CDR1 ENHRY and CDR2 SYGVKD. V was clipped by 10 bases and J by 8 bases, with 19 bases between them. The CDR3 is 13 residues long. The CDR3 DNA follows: TGTGCCACCCAAACCGGGCAGCCTCCTACGCAGTATTTT. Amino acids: CATQTGQPPTQYF.

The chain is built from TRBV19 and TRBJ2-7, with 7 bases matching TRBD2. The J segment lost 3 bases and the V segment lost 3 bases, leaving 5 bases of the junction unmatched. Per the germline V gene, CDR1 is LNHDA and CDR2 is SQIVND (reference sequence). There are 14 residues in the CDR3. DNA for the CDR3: TGTGCCAGTAGTATTCGACGGGGGGACTACGAGCAGTACTTC. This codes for CASSIRRGDYEQYF.

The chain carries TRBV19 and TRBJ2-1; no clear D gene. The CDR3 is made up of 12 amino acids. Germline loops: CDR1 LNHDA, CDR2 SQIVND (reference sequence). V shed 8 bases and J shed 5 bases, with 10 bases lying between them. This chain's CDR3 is CASGKENNEQFF. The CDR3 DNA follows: TGTGCCAGTGGAAAGGAAAACAATGAGCAGTTCTTC.

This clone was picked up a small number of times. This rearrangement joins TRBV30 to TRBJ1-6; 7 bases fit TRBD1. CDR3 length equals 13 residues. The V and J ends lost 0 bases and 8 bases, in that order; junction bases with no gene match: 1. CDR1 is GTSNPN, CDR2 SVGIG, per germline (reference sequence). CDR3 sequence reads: CAWSVGTDSPLHF. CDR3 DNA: TGTGCCTGGAGTGTAGGGACAGATTCACCCCTCCACTTT.

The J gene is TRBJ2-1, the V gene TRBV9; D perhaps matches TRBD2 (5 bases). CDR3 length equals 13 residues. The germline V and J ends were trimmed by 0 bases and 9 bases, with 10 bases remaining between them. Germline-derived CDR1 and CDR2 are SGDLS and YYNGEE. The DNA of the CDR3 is TGTGCCAGCAGCGTAGGGCGTGCGGGTGAGCAGTTCTTC. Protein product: CASSVGRAGEQFF.

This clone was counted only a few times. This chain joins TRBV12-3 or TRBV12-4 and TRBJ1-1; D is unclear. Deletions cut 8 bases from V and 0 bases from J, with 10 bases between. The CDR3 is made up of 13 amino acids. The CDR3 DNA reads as TGTGCCAGCTCTAGATTTATGAACACTGAAGCTTTCTTT. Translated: CASSRFMNTEAFF.

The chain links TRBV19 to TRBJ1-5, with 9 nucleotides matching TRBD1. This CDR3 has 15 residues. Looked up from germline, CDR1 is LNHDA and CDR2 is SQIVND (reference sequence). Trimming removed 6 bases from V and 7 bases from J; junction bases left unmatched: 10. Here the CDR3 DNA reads TGTGCCAGTAGGAGGGACAGGGCCGAGGGGCAGCCCCAGCATTTT. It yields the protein CASRRDRAEGQPQHF.

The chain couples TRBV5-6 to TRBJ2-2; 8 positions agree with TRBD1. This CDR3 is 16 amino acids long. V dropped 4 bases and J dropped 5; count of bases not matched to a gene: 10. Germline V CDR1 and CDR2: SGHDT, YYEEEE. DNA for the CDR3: TGTGCCAGCAGCCTCTTTCGGACAGGGAGGACCGGGGAGCTGTTTTTT. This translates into CASSLFRTGRTGELFF.